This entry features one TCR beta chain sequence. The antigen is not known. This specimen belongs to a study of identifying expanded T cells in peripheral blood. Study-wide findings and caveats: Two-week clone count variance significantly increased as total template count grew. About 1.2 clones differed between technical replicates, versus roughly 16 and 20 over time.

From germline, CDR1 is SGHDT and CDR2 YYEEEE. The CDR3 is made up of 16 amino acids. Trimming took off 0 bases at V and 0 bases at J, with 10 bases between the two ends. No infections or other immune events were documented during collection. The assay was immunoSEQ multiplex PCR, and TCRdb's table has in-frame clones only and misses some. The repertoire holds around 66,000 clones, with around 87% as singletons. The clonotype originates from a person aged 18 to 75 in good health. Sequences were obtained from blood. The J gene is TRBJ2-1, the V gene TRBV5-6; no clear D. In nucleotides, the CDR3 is TGTGCCAGCAGCTTGGTTCCAGGTAGCTCCTACAATGAGCAGTTCTTC. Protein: CASSLVPGSSYNEQFF.